The next 21 T cell receptor beta chains were all read from a single sample in a study of CD8 T cells in ankylosing spondylitis. TCRdb reprocessed the 5' RACE reads with MiXCR, giving one entry per CDR3 protein. The sample has about 220,000 distinct CDR3 sequences; over 9.5% are singletons. Source material: blood, either unsorted or a sorted T cell fraction (not recorded which). The receptor set was obtained from a male donor with ankylosing spondylitis or in good health (not recorded which).

This clonotype has a count of ten or more. V usage is TRBV2 and J usage is TRBJ2-3; D is undetermined. This CDR3 region has 15 residues. The V gene lost 4 bases and the J gene lost 2 bases, with 13 bases spanning the gap. Germline loops: CDR1 SNHLY, CDR2 FYNNEI. The DNA for the CDR3 is TGTGCCAGCAGTGTTCGTGACGCGGCCACAGATACGCAGTATTTT. Its translation: CASSVRDAATDTQYF.

This clonotype was recorded at least ten times. V gene TRBV7-2 combines with J gene TRBJ1-3; D gene unclear. The germline V gene encodes CDR1 SGHTA and CDR2 FQGNSA. Trimming removed 7 bases from V and 0 bases from J, with 13 bases in between. The length of the CDR3 is 15 residues. The DNA of the CDR3 is TGTGCCAGCACCCCGTTTTCGGGCTCTGGAAACACCATATATTTT. It translates to CASTPFSGSGNTIYF. Filled out from reference TRBV7-2 and TRBJ1-3, the complete variable domain reads GAGVSQSPSNKVTEKGKDVELRCDPISGHTALYWYRQSLGQGLEFLIYFQGNSAPDKSGLPSDRFSAERTGGSVSTLTIQRTQQEDSAVYLCASTPFSGSGNTIYFGEGSWLTVV.

V gene TRBV7-8 combines with J gene TRBJ1-2, with 7 positions matching TRBD1. The V gene end was trimmed by 5 bases and the J gene end by 4 bases; junction bases not matched to a gene: 7. Germline CDR1 and CDR2: SGHVS and FQNEAQ. This CDR3 comprises 14 residues. This CDR3 reads CASSPGQSIYGYTF. The CDR3 DNA reads as TGTGCCAGCAGCCCGGGACAGTCGATCTATGGCTACACCTTC.

This clonotype was seen at least ten times. The chain couples TRBV16 to TRBJ1-5; D not certain. Trimming removed 5 bases from V and 5 bases from J, with 10 bases in between. The germline gives CDR1 KGHSY, CDR2 FQNENV. This CDR3 spans 13 amino acids. The CDR3 nucleotides read TGTGCCAGCAGCGATGACGGCTATCAGCCCCAGCATTTT. Translated: CASSDDGYQPQHF.

In this sample, this clonotype turned up many times. This rearrangement joins TRBV6-5 to TRBJ2-1, with 8 bases aligning to TRBD2. CDR3 length: 16 residues. V shed 0 bases and J 6 bases; nucleotides not matched to a gene: 7. Germline V gene sequence: CDR1 MNHEY, CDR2 SVGAGI. CDR3 loop: CASSYSGGGLVNEQFF. CDR3 bases: TGTGCCAGCAGTTACTCTGGCGGGGGGTTGGTCAATGAGCAGTTCTTC.

This clonotype was detected only a few times. V gene TRBV6-5 combines with J gene TRBJ2-7; D is possibly TRBD1 (5 bases). Trimming removed 0 bases at V and 4 bases at J, with 10 bases between. The germline CDR1 and CDR2 sequences are MNHEY and SVGAGI. The CDR3 covers 14 residues. The DNA for the CDR3 is TGTGCCAGCAGTTACTCGCGACAGCCATACGAGCAGTACTTC. Amino acid sequence: CASSYSRQPYEQYF.

This clonotype was recorded at least ten times. The gene calls are TRBV5-1 and TRBJ1-2; no reliable D call. The V and J ends lost 0 bases and 2 bases respectively, with 8 bases between them. Germline lookup yields CDR1 SGHRS and CDR2 YFSETQ. The CDR3 totals 14 residues. CDR3 sequence (DNA): TGCGCCAGCAGCTTGGACAGCCAGAACTATGGCTACACCTTC. It codes for CASSLDSQNYGYTF. Full variable domain (rest looked up from reference TRBV5-1 and TRBJ1-2): KAGVTQTPRYLIKTRGQQVTLSCSPISGHRSVSWYQQTPGQGLQFLFEYFSETQRNKGNFPGRFSGRQFSNSRSEMNVSTLELGDSALYLCASSLDSQNYGYTFGSGTRLTVV.

This clonotype was observed many times. The chain carries TRBV3-1 and TRBJ2-1; TRBD1 aligns across 9 bases. Germline V gives CDR1 LGHDT, CDR2 YNNKEL (reference sequence). With 4 bases clipped from V and 6 bases from J, the junction kept 7 bases outside the gene matches. The CDR3 consists of 15 residues. CDR3 DNA: TGTGCCAGCAGCCCCCGGGACAGGGTGACCAATGAGCAGTTCTTC. Translation gives CASSPRDRVTNEQFF.

This chain connects TRBV2 to TRBJ1-1, with TRBD1 as a possible D gene (5 bases). The CDR3 contains 15 residues. Looked up from germline, CDR1 is SNHLY and CDR2 is FYNNEI. The ends were cut back, 7 bases at V and 0 bases at J, with 15 bases in the middle. The CDR3 DNA is TGTGCCAGCAAGTACTCGGGGGATATGAACACTGAAGCTTTCTTT. It encodes CASKYSGDMNTEAFF. Complete variable domain (other parts from reference TRBV2 and TRBJ1-1): EPEVTQTPSHQVTQMGQEVILRCVPISNHLYFYWYRQILGQKVEFLVSFYNNEISEKSEIFDDQFSVERPDGSNFTLKIRSTKLEDSAMYFCASKYSGDMNTEAFFGQGTRLTVV.

This clonotype was seen many times. The rearrangement uses TRBV20-1 and TRBJ1-6, with unresolved D. V lost 5 bases, J lost 7 bases, and 15 bases lay in between. Germline assignment: CDR1 DFQATT and CDR2 SNEGSKA (reference sequence). The CDR3 has 14 residues. Written as DNA, the CDR3 is TGCAGTGCTCCCGTGGGCGGTCGAAATTCACCCCTCCACTTT. Protein: CSAPVGGRNSPLHF.

In its sample, this clonotype was seen many times. This chain connects TRBV27 to TRBJ1-3, with D maybe TRBD1 (5 bases). CDR1 and CDR2 from the germline V gene are MNHEY and SMNVEV (reference sequence). The length of the CDR3 is 16 residues. Deletions cut 6 bases from V and 2 bases from J, with 17 bases between. The CDR3, as DNA: TGTGCCAGCAGCGAGGAGGGGAATCGCCCTGGAAACACCATATATTTT. Protein: CASSEEGNRPGNTIYF.

This clonotype was counted only a few times. The V gene is TRBV3-1, the J gene TRBJ2-6; D might be TRBD1 (5 bases). V was cut by 4 bases and J by 7 bases, with 35 bases left in between. The CDR3 totals 22 residues. Per the germline V gene, CDR1 is LGHDT and CDR2 is YNNKEL (reference sequence). CDR3 sequence: CASSPPGPPIQGSLESANVLTF. The CDR3 DNA reads TGTGCCAGCAGCCCGCCCGGCCCTCCTATCCAGGGTAGTCTAGAGAGCGCCAACGTCCTGACTTTC.

This clonotype occurred many times. The rearrangement links TRBV20-1 to TRBJ2-3, with D perhaps TRBD1 (6 bases). V lost 6 bases to trimming and J lost 5 bases, with 18 bases between them. The CDR3 runs to 14 residues. Looked up from germline, CDR1 is DFQATT and CDR2 is SNEGSKA (reference sequence). The CDR3 DNA reads TGCAGTGCAGAAGCGCCGGGACAACTAGATACGCAGTATTTT. It translates to CSAEAPGQLDTQYF.

The table lists this clonotype with many counts. J is TRBJ1-1 and V is TRBV4-2, with a tentative D call TRBD1 (5 bases). Looked up from germline, CDR1 is LGHNA and CDR2 is YNFKEQ. Trimming left V 4 bases short and J 3 bases short, with 9 bases between. The CDR3 runs to 13 residues. The CDR3 spells CASSPGRDTEAFF. CDR3 DNA sequence: TGTGCCAGCAGCCCGGGCAGGGACACTGAAGCTTTCTTT.

The chain uses TRBV27 and TRBJ2-1, with TRBD2 identical over 8 bases. The junction had 15 bases not matched to a gene; V was cut back by 2 bases and J by 9 bases. This CDR3 comprises 17 residues. CDR1 and CDR2 from the germline V gene are MNHEY and SMNVEV (reference sequence). The CDR3 nucleotides are TGTGCCAGCAGTTTACCTCCGGGACTAGAAAAGATCGGTGAGCAGTTCTTC. This sequence encodes CASSLPPGLEKIGEQFF.

This clonotype was recorded a few times. The V call is TRBV28, the J call TRBJ2-7, with 7 bases aligning to TRBD1. The CDR3 runs 16 residues. The germline V gene has CDR1 MDHEN and CDR2 SYDVKM. V gave up 1 base and J gave up 3 bases; unmatched junction bases: 9. The CDR3 coding sequence is TGTGCCAGCAGTTTATTTTTCGGACAGGCGAACTACGAGCAGTACTTC. Translated, it gives CASSLFFGQANYEQYF.

This clonotype was detected many times. This rearrangement joins TRBV20-1 to TRBJ1-2; 9 nucleotides align to TRBD1. The J segment lost 2 bases and the V segment lost 0 bases, leaving 10 bases of the junction unmatched. The CDR3 spans 17 residues. CDR1 and CDR2 (germline): DFQATT, SNEGSKA (reference sequence). In DNA form, the CDR3 reads TGCAGTGCTAGAGACCTTCCGGGACAGGGAGGAAACTATGGCTACACCTTC. This codes for CSARDLPGQGGNYGYTF.

This clonotype has a handful of counts. This chain connects TRBV28 to TRBJ1-2; D not resolved. The germline V gene encodes CDR1 MDHEN and CDR2 SYDVKM. Trimming left V 6 bases short and J 6 bases short, with 11 bases between. This CDR3 contains 12 residues. The DNA of the CDR3 is TGTGCCAGCAGCCTGCCCCCTCATGGCTACACCTTC. It codes for CASSLPPHGYTF.

J is TRBJ2-5 and V is TRBV5-6, with 7 bases lining up with TRBD1. CDR1 and CDR2 from the germline V gene are SGHDT and YYEEEE. The ends lost 0 bases at V and 2 bases at J; junction bases unmatched: 4. This CDR3 region has 15 residues. The CDR3 protein is CASSLARGQQETQYF. CDR3 DNA sequence: TGTGCCAGCAGCTTGGCCAGGGGACAGCAAGAGACCCAGTACTTC.

This clonotype was found a few times. V gene TRBV7-9 combines with J gene TRBJ2-7; tentatively, D is TRBD2 (5 bases). The CDR3 runs 14 residues. Germline CDR1 and CDR2: SEHNR and FQNEAQ (reference sequence). Trimming took 8 bases from V and 3 from J, leaving 17 bases between them. The CDR3 spells CASSPQGGYYEQYF. The CDR3 DNA reads TGTGCCAGCTCCCCTCAAGGCGGGTACTACGAGCAGTACTTC.

This clonotype was counted at least ten times. The chain couples TRBV12-3 or TRBV12-4 to TRBJ1-1; maybe TRBD1 (6 bases). The CDR3 consists of 13 residues. Trimming left V 4 bases short and J 6 bases short, with 12 bases between. CDR3 sequence: CASSSFKGAEAFF. The CDR3 nucleotides are TGTGCCAGCAGTTCTTTTAAGGGGGCTGAAGCTTTCTTT.